These T cell receptor beta chains were read from a single sample in a study of CD8 T cells in Susac syndrome. TCRdb independently ran MiXCR on the immunoSEQ multiplex PCR reads; one entry per CDR3 protein. The sample yields more than 20,000 distinct CDR3 sequences, 85% to 95% seen once. Source material: CD8+ T cells from PBMCs. The receptors come from a human donor in good health. The CDR3 runs from the conserved cysteine through the conserved F or W. A D gene is named only where the DNA matches it firmly. The size entry is marked missing in some rows and otherwise reads once, few, many or a size class.

NA,NA,TRBV20-1,TRBJ2-1,CGFLRGDYNEQFF,TGCGGCTTTCTCCGGGGAGACTACAATGAGCAGTTCTTC
TRBD1,NA,TRBV7-2,TRBJ2-5,CASSHYSGQEETQYF,TGTGCCAGCAGCCACTATTCGGGACAGGAAGAGACCCAGTACTTC
NA,NA,TRBV20-1,TRBJ2-4,CSASGYLAGALAKNIQYF,TGCAGTGCTAGCGGTTACCTTGCGGGGGCCTTAGCCAAAAACATTCAGTACTTC
NA,NA,TRBV20-1,TRBJ1-6,CSARLVGYNSPLHF,TGCAGTGCTAGGTTGGTGGGCTATAATTCACCCCTCCACTTT
NA,NA,TRBV27,TRBJ1-2,CASSWGAAGYGYTF,TGTGCCAGCAGTTGGGGGGCAGCCGGCTATGGCTACACCTTC
NA,NA,TRBV7-9,TRBJ2-7,CASRTDSYEQYF,TGTGCCAGCAGAACCGACAGTTACGAGCAGTACTTC
NA,once,TRBV29-1,TRBJ1-2,CSVFGLRGVNCGYTF,TGCAGCGTTTTTGGGCTCCGGGGCGTTAACTGTGGCTACACCTTC
NA,NA,TRBV27,TRBJ1-5,CASSFSSLGQPQHF,TGTGCCAGCAGTTTCTCGTCGCTAGGTCAGCCCCAGCATTTT
NA,NA,TRBV27,TRBJ1-3,CASSSTLVSGNTIYF,TGTGCCAGCAGTTCCACCCTTGTCTCTGGAAACACCATATATTTT
NA,NA,TRBV5-4,TRBJ1-2,CASSPGDTDLGGYTF,TGTGCCAGCAGCCCCGGGGACACAGATCTGGGAGGCTACACCTTC
NA,NA,TRBV12-3/TRBV12-4,TRBJ2-1,CASSFLRNNEQFF,TGTGCCAGCAGTTTTTTACGGAACAATGAGCAGTTCTTC
NA,NA,TRBV19,TRBJ2-7,CASSPTQDSLTYEQYF,TGTGCCAGTAGTCCGACGCAGGACAGTCTAACCTACGAGCAGTACTTC
NA,NA,TRBV11-2,TRBJ1-6,CASSLERKRSSPLHF,TGTGCCAGCAGCTTAGAACGGAAGAGGAGTTCACCCCTCCACTTT
NA,NA,TRBV19,TRBJ1-1,CASSADTEAFF,TGTGCCAGTAGTGCAGACACTGAAGCTTTCTTT
NA,NA,TRBV9,TRBJ2-7,CASSGPRGEQYF,TGTGCCAGCAGCGGTCCCCGGGGCGAGCAGTACTTC
NA,NA,TRBV9,TRBJ2-7,CASSVAEGEGDEQYF,TGTGCCAGCAGCGTAGCTGAGGGGGAAGGGGACGAGCAGTACTTC
TRBD1,NA,TRBV7-2,TRBJ2-3,CASRRGNTGGAGADTQYF,TGTGCCAGCCGTCGAGGGAATACAGGGGGCGCAGGTGCAGATACGCAGTATTTT
NA,NA,TRBV7-6,TRBJ2-5,CASSPGPPKETQYF,TGTGCCAGCAGCCCCGGACCCCCTAAGGAGACCCAGTACTTC
NA,NA,TRBV7-8,TRBJ2-1,CASSLAAQEQFF,TGTGCCAGCAGCTTAGCGGCACAAGAGCAGTTCTTC
NA,NA,TRBV12-3/TRBV12-4,TRBJ2-5,CASSLVKGGPGETQYF,TGTGCCAGCAGTTTAGTAAAGGGGGGCCCTGGGGAGACCCAGTACTTC
TRBD1,NA,TRBV7-6,TRBJ1-3,CASSSGQGISGNTIYF,TGTGCCAGCAGCTCGGGACAGGGGATCTCTGGAAACACCATATATTTT
NA,NA,TRBV18,TRBJ1-2,CASSPPEGQGYTF,TGTGCCAGCTCACCACCCGAAGGACAAGGCTACACCTTC
TRBD1,once,TRBV10-3,TRBJ2-2,CAISRDRESGELFF,TGTGCCATCAGTCGGGACAGGGAGAGCGGGGAGCTGTTTTTT
NA,once,TRBV5-4,TRBJ1-1,CASSFYGGNTEAFF,TGTGCCAGCAGCTTTTACGGGGGGAACACTGAAGCTTTCTTT